The T cell receptor (delta chain) described here comes from a study of γδ T cells in repeated Plasmodium falciparum infection. Study overall: The natural-infection arm compared Malian children under seasonal malaria with matched Australian children. Over around 580 days, donors received four mosquito-bite P. falciparum NF54 infections.

CDR1 and CDR2 (germline): GEAIGNYY, EKD. This CDR3 region has 16 residues. Flow sorting of PBMC yielded separate Vgamma9/Vdelta2+ and Vdelta2-negative gammadelta T cell populations for bulk repertoire analysis. This clone was picked up a small number of times. Given a far larger clone just one base away, this is likely a sequencing read error. Other DNA sequences in this specimen translate into the identical CDR3. TCRdb re-called clones from the multiplex PCR reads using CATT. There are over 90,000 delta-chain clones in the sample; 0.75% to 1% occur only once, and around 9.6% lies in the top ten. The sample taken for sequencing was gamma-delta T cells from blood. The V gene reported is TRDV2; the J gene is uncalled; whether TRDD3, the table's D call, matches the DNA was not checked. The TCR was taken from a pool of human donors (malaria-infected and uninfected, not separated). In nucleotides, the CDR3 is TGTGCCTGTGACACCGGGGGATACGGCTACACCGATAAACTTATCTTT. Protein product: CACDTGGYGYTDKLIF.